What follows describes a single T cell receptor beta chain. Its antigen remains unidentified. These data come from a study of beta chain features in type 1 diabetes. The study's findings and limits: For TCRB rearrangement, an influence of HLA type remained unresolved here. For Type 1 diabetes patients, all four CD4+ subsets carried TCRB CDR3s that were moderately but significantly shorter.

In total, each donor contributed a single heparinised blood draw that averaged about 120 mL. Germline V gene sequence: CDR1 SNHLY, CDR2 FYNNEI. Unmatched junction bases numbered 10, after V lost 5 bases and J lost 4 bases. The CDR3 loop spans 16 amino acids. Reverse transcription of all isolated RNA meant that expressed TCRB transcripts were sequenced. The protocol was immunoSEQ multiplex PCR, while the TCRdb copy is restricted to in-frame clones and leaves out a portion. Here the sample spans some 270,000 clones, under 8.5% being singletons. Sequenced material: central memory CD4+ T cells from blood. The chain is built from TRBV2 and TRBJ1-5, with 8 bases identical to TRBD1. This receptor was identified in a woman aged 18-35 years in good health. CDR3 in amino acids: CASSKQGVRTNQPQHF. CDR3 sequence (DNA): TGTGCCAGCAGTAAACAGGGGGTTAGGACAAATCAGCCCCAGCATTTT. Together with reference TRBV2 and TRBJ1-5, the CDR3 gives the full variable domain: EPEVTQTPSHQVTQMGQEVILRCVPISNHLYFYWYRQILGQKVEFLVSFYNNEISEKSEIFDDQFSVERPDGSNFTLKIRSTKLEDSAMYFCASSKQGVRTNQPQHFGDGTRLSIL.